Below, 32 T cell receptor beta chains from the same sample are listed, as sequenced in a study of blood T cell repertoires in COVID-19. Assay: immunoSEQ multiplex PCR; the TCRdb copy retains only in-frame clones and omits some. Of around 170,000 clones in the sample, about 86% are singletons; the top ten hold approximately 15%. Sequencing was done on a sample of peripheral blood. The receptors stem from a man aged 25 to 40 with active or convalescent COVID-19.

The J gene is TRBJ1-1, the V gene TRBV25-1; 7 positions agree with TRBD1. CDR3 length: 16 amino acids. Germline lookup yields CDR1 MGHDK and CDR2 SYGVNS. V shed 0 bases and J 10 bases; nucleotides not matched to a gene: 14. CDR3 sequence: CASSEYMSAMAGGAFF. Written as DNA, the CDR3 is TGTGCCAGCAGTGAATATATGTCGGCAATGGCAGGGGGAGCTTTCTTT.

Sample share makes this clone medium-sized. The V gene is TRBV5-8, the J gene TRBJ1-4, with D possibly being TRBD1 (6 bases). The CDR3 is made up of 18 amino acids. Per germline, CDR1 SGHTS and CDR2 YDEGEE. Trimming removed 1 base from V and 0 bases from J, with 16 bases in between. The CDR3 nucleotides read TGTGCCAGCAGCTTGAATATCGGCAGGGGCGCAACTAATGAAAAACTGTTTTTT. Residues: CASSLNIGRGATNEKLFF. Supplemented by reference TRBV5-8 and TRBJ1-4, the full variable domain reads EAGVTQSPTHLIKTRGQQATLRCSPISGHTSVYWYQQALGLGLQFLLWYDEGEERNRGNFPPRFSGRQFPNYSSELNVNALELEDSALYLCASSLNIGRGATNEKLFFGSGTQLSVL.

This chain's CDR3 is CASSLGGTLSNYGYTF. CDR3 bases: TGTGCCAGCAGCTTGGGGGGGACACTTTCTAACTATGGCTACACCTTC. The chain employs TRBV11-2 and TRBJ1-2; tentatively, D is TRBD1 (6 bases). CDR3 length equals 16 residues. Germline V lookup: CDR1 SGHAT, CDR2 FQNNGV. The germline V and J ends were trimmed by 3 bases and 0 bases, with 14 bases remaining between them.

The table lists this clone with a count of one. The CDR3 region has the DNA TGCAGCGTGATTCGGGATACCGGGGAGCTGTTTTTT. It encodes CSVIRDTGELFF. The V call is TRBV29-1, the J call TRBJ2-2; tentative D call: TRBD2 (5 bases). The CDR3 covers 12 residues. Trimming took 6 bases from V and 5 from J, leaving 10 bases between them. Germline CDR1 is SQVTM and CDR2 is ANQGSEA.

This chain joins TRBV9 and TRBJ2-1; 8 nucleotides align to TRBD2. Germline V gene lookup returns CDR1 SGDLS and CDR2 YYNGEE. The CDR3 sequence is 16 residues long. Losses at the gene ends were 4 bases for V and 7 bases for J; bases not matched to a gene: 13. CDR3 loop: CASSPQAGATGNEQFF. The DNA of the CDR3 is TGTGCCAGCAGCCCACAAGCGGGGGCCACGGGGAATGAGCAGTTCTTC.

This clone was detected only a few times. The CDR3: CASSEAQEFYGYTF. The DNA of the CDR3 is TGTGCCAGCAGTGAAGCGCAGGAATTCTATGGCTACACCTTC. This chain links TRBV6-1 with TRBJ1-2; D unclear. Germline CDR1 is MNHNS and CDR2 is SASEGT. The CDR3 spans 14 residues. Trimming left V 0 bases short and J 4 bases short, with 9 bases between.

The V and J genes are TRBV7-9 and TRBJ1-1, with D possibly being TRBD1 (5 bases). The germline gives CDR1 SEHNR, CDR2 FQNEAQ (reference sequence). V lost 5 bases, J lost 4 bases, and 14 bases lay in between. This CDR3 has 14 amino acids. The CDR3 region is CASSPVLGGTEAFF. The CDR3 nucleotides read TGTGCCAGCAGCCCCGTCCTGGGGGGCACTGAAGCTTTCTTT.

The chain combines TRBV19 with TRBJ1-1; D is possibly TRBD1 (6 bases). This CDR3 spans 14 amino acids. CDR1 and CDR2 from the germline V gene are LNHDA and SQIVND (reference sequence). V lost 2 bases, J lost 4 bases, and 11 bases lay in between. The CDR3 DNA sequence: TGTGCCAGTAGTATATCAGGGGTGGGCACTGAAGCTTTCTTT. It translates to CASSISGVGTEAFF.

This clone appeared a few times. This chain joins TRBV15 and TRBJ2-2, with D hard to call. Per germline, CDR1 LNHNV and CDR2 YYDKDF (reference sequence). Trimming removed 0 bases at V and 7 bases at J, with 12 bases between. This CDR3 is built from 15 residues. The DNA for the CDR3 is TGTGCCACCAGCAGAGAAATAGGAGCTGACGGGGAGCTGTTTTTT. Translation gives CATSREIGADGELFF.

There are a few counts of this clone. This chain joins TRBV28 and TRBJ1-2; weak D call: TRBD1 (5 bases). The germline V gene encodes CDR1 MDHEN and CDR2 SYDVKM. The CDR3 loop spans 13 amino acids. Trimming took 2 bases from V and 8 from J, leaving 12 bases between them. The CDR3: CASSLLRAGGYTF. The CDR3 DNA follows: TGTGCCAGCAGTTTACTCAGGGCTGGAGGCTACACCTTC.

Only one count was recorded for this clone. This chain joins TRBV11-2 and TRBJ1-2; D is unresolved. CDR1 and CDR2 from the germline V gene are SGHAT and FQNNGV. V was trimmed by 2 bases and J by 1 base, leaving 5 bases between them. CDR3 length equals 13 residues. The CDR3 coding sequence is TGTGCCAGCAGCTTATACAGTAACTATGGCTACACCTTC. Translation: CASSLYSNYGYTF.

This clone came up a few times. CDR3 loop: CASSDGFRDTGELFF. Here the CDR3 DNA reads TGCGCCAGCAGTGACGGATTCCGGGACACCGGGGAGCTGTTTTTT. The J gene is TRBJ2-2, the V gene TRBV10-1, with D unresolved. The length of the CDR3 is 15 residues. The ends were cut back, 3 bases at V and 3 bases at J, with 11 bases in the middle. Per the germline V gene, CDR1 is WNHNN and CDR2 is SYGVQD (reference sequence).

A word on this clone: The same CDR3 can be traced to other DNA sequences in this sample. The chain links TRBV29-1 to TRBJ1-2; D might be TRBD1 (6 bases). V was cut by 6 bases and J by 4 bases, with 12 bases left in between. Germline V gives CDR1 SQVTM, CDR2 ANQGSEA. This CDR3 is built from 12 residues. Here the CDR3 DNA reads TGCAGCGTCTCGGACAGCGCCTATGGCTACACCTTC. It is translated as CSVSDSAYGYTF.

CDR3 residues: CASSAGGTAGYEQYF. In DNA, the CDR3 is TGTGCCAGCAGTGCCGGAGGGACAGCGGGTTACGAGCAGTACTTC. The J gene is TRBJ2-7, the V gene TRBV7-9; possible D gene TRBD1, 7 bases. Germline V gene sequence: CDR1 SEHNR, CDR2 FQNEAQ (reference sequence). V shed 6 bases and J shed 4 bases, with 19 bases lying between them. The CDR3 has 15 residues.

The chain is built from TRBV5-1 and TRBJ2-2; a possible D gene is TRBD2 (6 bases). V was shortened by 6 bases and J by 6 bases, with 18 bases between the two germline ends. The CDR3 covers 15 residues. Per germline, CDR1 SGHRS and CDR2 YFSETQ. CDR3 sequence: CASTLGGIGSGELFF. The CDR3 DNA is TGCGCCAGCACCTTAGGAGGGATTGGGTCCGGGGAGCTGTTTTTT.

The CDR3 bases are TGTGCCAGCAGCTTAGTTGGTAGCGGACCCTACAATGAGCAGTTCTTC. Protein product: CASSLVGSGPYNEQFF. The chain recombines TRBV7-9 with TRBJ2-1, with a possible D match to TRBD2 (6 bases). This CDR3 is 16 amino acids long. V dropped 1 base and J dropped 2 bases, with 12 bases sitting between them. CDR1 and CDR2 (germline): SEHNR, FQNEAQ (reference sequence). The whole variable domain, filled in from reference TRBV7-9 and TRBJ2-1, reads DTGVSQNPRHKITKRGQNVTFRCDPISEHNRLYWYRQTLGQGPEFLTYFQNEAQLEKSRLLSDRFSAERPKGSFSTLEIQRTEQGDSAMYLCASSLVGSGPYNEQFFGPGTRLTVL.

The chain carries TRBV4-1 and TRBJ1-5; weak D call: TRBD1 (6 bases). Trimming left V 1 base short and J 2 bases short, with 15 bases between. This CDR3 has 17 amino acids. Germline CDR1 reads MGHRA; CDR2 reads YSYEKL. CDR3 DNA sequence: TGCGCCAGCAGCCAAGTTCAGGCAGGGGTCGGCAATCAGCCCCAGCATTTT. Its protein is CASSQVQAGVGNQPQHF.

The rearrangement joins TRBV19 to TRBJ2-3; the match to TRBD2 covers 12 bases. V was pared by 2 bases and J by 8 bases, with 20 bases of the junction left unmatched. The CDR3 runs 20 residues. Germline V lookup: CDR1 LNHDA, CDR2 SQIVND (reference sequence). CDR3 DNA: TGTGCCAGTAGTATATTAGGACTAGCGGGATATTATCACCTTCAGCCTACGCAGTATTTT. As protein: CASSILGLAGYYHLQPTQYF.

The rearrangement joins TRBV7-2 to TRBJ2-5, with 9 bases identical to TRBD1. The CDR3 runs 16 residues. Germline CDR1 SGHTA, CDR2 FQGNSA. V was pared by 6 bases and J by 0 bases, with 8 bases of the junction left unmatched. CDR3 amino acids: CASSSDRGSYQETQYF. The CDR3 DNA reads as TGTGCCAGCAGTTCGGACAGGGGTTCGTACCAAGAGACCCAGTACTTC.

As concerns this clone: The junction departs from germline at one end; a sequencing error may be responsible. CDR3 bases: TGTGCCAGCAGTTACCGACAGCCATTGTTC. This encodes CASSYRQPLF. The chain combines TRBV6-7 with TRBJ1-2; a weak D match, TRBD1 (5 bases). TRBV6-7 is identified as an open reading frame with a role that is uncertain. This CDR3 is 10 amino acids long.

This clone was found once. The J gene is TRBJ1-2, the V gene TRBV6-5, with D maybe TRBD1 (5 bases). With 7 bases removed from V and 2 bases from J, the gap between germline ends came to 17 bases. Germline V gene sequence: CDR1 MNHEY, CDR2 SVGAGI. The CDR3 loop spans 15 amino acids. CDR3 nucleotide sequence: TGTGCCAGCACTCTCGACAGCGGGGCCAACTATGGCTACACCTTC. It codes for CASTLDSGANYGYTF.

The rearrangement uses TRBV6-5 and TRBJ1-2, with a weak D call TRBD1 (5 bases). Germline CDR1 is MNHEY and CDR2 is SVGAGI. The CDR3 is 12 amino acids. V was shortened by 2 bases and J by 4 bases, with 5 bases between the two germline ends. CDR3 nucleotide sequence: TGTGCCAGCAGTTACCAGGGCTATGGCTACACCTTC. Translated: CASSYQGYGYTF.

The chain links TRBV6-5 to TRBJ1-4, with D uncertain. Germline V gene data show CDR1 as MNHEY and CDR2 as SVGAGI. This CDR3 is built from 16 residues. Trimming pared 2 bases from V and 0 bases from J, leaving 10 bases between. The CDR3 loop is CASSYALTPTNEKLFF. The DNA of the CDR3 is TGTGCCAGCAGTTACGCCTTGACACCAACTAATGAAAAACTGTTTTTT.

The chain carries TRBV11-2 and TRBJ1-2; D remains ambiguous. Trimming cost V 5 bases and J 2 bases, with 9 bases left between them. The CDR3 is made up of 13 amino acids. Germline V gene data show CDR1 as SGHAT and CDR2 as FQNNGV. The CDR3 DNA is TGTGCCAGCAGCGCCAACAAAAACTATGGCTACACCTTC. The encoded protein is CASSANKNYGYTF.

The chain joins TRBV7-3 to TRBJ1-6; 8 nucleotides line up with TRBD1. The V segment lost 4 bases and the J segment 7 bases; nucleotides outside the gene matches: 15. CDR3 length: 18 amino acids. Germline CDR1 SGHTA, CDR2 FQGTGA. The CDR3 DNA reads as TGTGCCAGCAGCTCTAACCTCTCGCGGACAGGGAAGAATTCACCCCTCCACTTT. This translates into CASSSNLSRTGKNSPLHF.

The chain is built from TRBV29-1 and TRBJ1-1, with D hard to call. The CDR3 extends over 11 amino acids. The germline V gene encodes CDR1 SQVTM and CDR2 ANQGSEA. V was clipped by 3 bases and J by 2 bases, with 4 bases between them. CDR3 DNA: TGCAGCGTTGACACAAACACTGAAGCTTTCTTT. Translated, it gives CSVDTNTEAFF.

CDR3 DNA: TGTGCCAGCAGCAAAGCGCGCACTAGTCGTAAGACCCAGTACTTC. This sequence encodes CASSKARTSRKTQYF. This rearrangement joins TRBV21-1 to TRBJ2-5; TRBD2 is taken as the D call from the table, unchecked against the DNA. TRBV21-1 is classified as a pseudogene. This CDR3 is 15 amino acids long.

The chain employs TRBV6-1 and TRBJ2-1; TRBD1 agrees at 9 bases. The germline CDR1 and CDR2 sequences are MNHNS and SASEGT. J was trimmed by 4 bases and V by 3 bases; bases with no gene match: 4. This CDR3 is built from 15 residues. CDR3 coding DNA: TGTGCCAGCAGTGACGTGGGACAGGGATACAATGAGCAGTTCTTC. The encoded protein is CASSDVGQGYNEQFF.

The CDR3 reads CASSRRTDLPFSSYEQYV. The CDR3 DNA reads TGTGCCAGCAGCAGGAGGACAGATCTCCCTTTTAGCTCCTACGAGCAGTACGTC. The chain links TRBV5-5 to TRBJ2-7, with a possible D match to TRBD1 (6 bases). The CDR3 consists of 18 residues. With 4 bases removed from V and 0 bases from J, the gap between germline ends came to 23 bases. Germline lookup yields CDR1 SGHKS and CDR2 YYEKEE (reference sequence).

The rearrangement links TRBV27 to TRBJ1-5; 12 bases fit TRBD1. Per germline, CDR1 MNHEY and CDR2 SMNVEV (reference sequence). This CDR3 has 13 amino acids. V was pared by 6 bases and J by 9 bases, with 3 bases of the junction left unmatched. The CDR3 loop reads CASRGTGGRPQHF. The CDR3 DNA is TGTGCCAGCAGAGGGACAGGGGGCCGGCCCCAGCATTTT.

The chain couples TRBV4-3 to TRBJ2-3; tentatively, D is TRBD2 (5 bases). Trimming took 1 base from V and 6 from J, leaving 11 bases between them. The CDR3 has 14 residues. Germline V CDR1 and CDR2: LGHNA, YSLEER. CDR3 region: CASSQGVREDTQYF. In DNA, the CDR3 is TGCGCCAGCAGCCAAGGGGTTAGGGAGGATACGCAGTATTTT.

This clone was detected once. The rearrangement links TRBV4-1 to TRBJ2-1; D is perhaps TRBD2 (7 bases). Trimming left V 5 bases short and J 7 bases short, with 18 bases between. This CDR3 contains 15 residues. The germline V gene encodes CDR1 MGHRA and CDR2 YSYEKL. CDR3 protein: CASSGWGGQTNEQFF. In DNA form, the CDR3 reads TGCGCCAGCAGCGGGTGGGGGGGGCAAACGAATGAGCAGTTCTTC.